This T cell receptor beta chain was identified during a study of human T cells and chemical hapten exposure. The study's findings and limits: Expanded TCRs made up significantly more big CDR3 similarity clusters than controls did.

TCRdb used MiXCR to reprocess the RACE reads, holding one entry per CDR3 protein. The sample records approximately 400,000 distinct CDR3 sequences, roughly 4.8% being singletons. In germline, CDR1 is SNHLY, CDR2 FYNNEI. The V and J ends lost 3 bases and 4 bases, in that order; junction bases with no gene match: 6. The CDR3 is 16 amino acids. As regards this clonotype: Its matching antigen is unknown.

Noted time point: patch test 1, 2 weeks after DPC sensitization. Specified treatment: therapeutic diphenylcyclopropenone sensitization with weekly scalp DPC. This sequence joins TRBV2 and TRBJ1-1; 12 bases align to TRBD1. This receptor was obtained from a woman aged 45-60 years with alopecia areata. Some clones in this sample may be carry-over from other donors' samples. Sequenced here: whole blood, sampled in connection with sensitization to the hapten diphenylcyclopropenone (DPC). CDR3 nucleotides: TGTGCCAGCAGTGACGCCGGGACAGGGGGCGGCACTGAAGCTTTCTTT. Protein: CASSDAGTGGGTEAFF.